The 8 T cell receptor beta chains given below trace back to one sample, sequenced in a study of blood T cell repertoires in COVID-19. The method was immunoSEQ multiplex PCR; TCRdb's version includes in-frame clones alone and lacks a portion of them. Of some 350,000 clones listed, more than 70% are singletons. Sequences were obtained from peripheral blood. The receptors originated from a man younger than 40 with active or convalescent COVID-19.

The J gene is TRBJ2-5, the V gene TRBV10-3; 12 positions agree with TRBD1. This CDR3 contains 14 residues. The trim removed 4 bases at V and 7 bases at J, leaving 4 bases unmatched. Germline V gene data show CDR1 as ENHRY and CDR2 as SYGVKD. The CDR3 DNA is TGTGCCATCAGTGGGGACAGGGGGCCGGGGACCCAGTACTTC. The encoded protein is CAISGDRGPGTQYF.

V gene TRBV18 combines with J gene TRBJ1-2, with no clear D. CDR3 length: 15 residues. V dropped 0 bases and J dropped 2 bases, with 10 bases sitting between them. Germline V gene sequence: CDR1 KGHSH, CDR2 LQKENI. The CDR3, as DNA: TGTGCCAGCTCACCACCGAACGGCAGGAACTATGGCTACACCTTC. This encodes CASSPPNGRNYGYTF.

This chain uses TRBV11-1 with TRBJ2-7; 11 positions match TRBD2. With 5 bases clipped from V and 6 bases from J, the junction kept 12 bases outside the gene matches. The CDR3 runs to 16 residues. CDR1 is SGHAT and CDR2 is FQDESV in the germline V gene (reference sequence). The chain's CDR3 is CASSPLGSGTSGEQYF. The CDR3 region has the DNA TGTGCCAGCAGCCCCTTGGGCTCCGGGACTAGCGGCGAGCAGTACTTC.

The CDR3 bases are TGTGCCAGCAGCGACCGGGACAGGGGGTCCTACGAGCAGTACTTC. Translating gives CASSDRDRGSYEQYF. This chain connects TRBV5-4 to TRBJ2-7; 11 nucleotides agree with TRBD1. V gave up 4 bases and J gave up 1 base; unmatched junction bases: 4. CDR3 length: 15 residues. CDR1 is SGHNT, CDR2 YYREEE, per germline (reference sequence).

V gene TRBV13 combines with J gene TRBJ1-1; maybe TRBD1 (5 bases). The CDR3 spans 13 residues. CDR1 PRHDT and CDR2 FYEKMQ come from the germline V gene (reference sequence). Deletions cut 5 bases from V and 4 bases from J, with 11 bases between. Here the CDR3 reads CASSTLGGTEAFF. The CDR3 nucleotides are TGTGCCAGCAGCACCTTGGGGGGCACTGAAGCTTTCTTT.

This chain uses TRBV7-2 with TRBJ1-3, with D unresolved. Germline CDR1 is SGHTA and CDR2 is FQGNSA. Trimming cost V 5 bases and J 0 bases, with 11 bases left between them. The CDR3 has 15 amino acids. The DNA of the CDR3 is TGTGCCAGCAGCCCATCTACCCTCTCTGGAAACACCATATATTTT. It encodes CASSPSTLSGNTIYF.

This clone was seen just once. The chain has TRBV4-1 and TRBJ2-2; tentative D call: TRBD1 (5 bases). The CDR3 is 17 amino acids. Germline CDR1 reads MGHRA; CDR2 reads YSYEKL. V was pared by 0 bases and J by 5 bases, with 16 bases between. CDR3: CASSQDDGRVITGELFF. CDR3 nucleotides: TGCGCCAGCAGCCAAGACGATGGCAGGGTGATAACCGGGGAGCTGTTTTTT.

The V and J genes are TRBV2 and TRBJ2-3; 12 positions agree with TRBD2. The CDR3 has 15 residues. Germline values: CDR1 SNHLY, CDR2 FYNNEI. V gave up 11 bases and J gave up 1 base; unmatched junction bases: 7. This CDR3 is CAYGGLAGRTDTQYF. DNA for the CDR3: TGTGCCTACGGGGGACTAGCGGGCCGCACAGATACGCAGTATTTT.